These 21 T cell receptor beta chains came from one sample sequenced in a study of shared clonotypes between healthy human individuals. The assay was immunoSEQ multiplex PCR, and TCRdb's table has in-frame clones only and misses some. The sample shows roughly 1,500,000 clones, 95% to 99% of them seen only once. Sequencing was carried out using naive CD4+ T cells sorted from blood. Subset denoted: CD45RA+ positively selected. These receptors were taken from a man under 40 in good health.

This clone was recorded a few times. The gene calls are TRBV7-6 and TRBJ1-1; D ambiguous. CDR1 and CDR2 from the germline V gene are SGHVS and FNYEAQ. The CDR3 contains 12 residues. Trimming removed 5 bases from V and 7 bases from J, with 11 bases in between. Here the CDR3 reads CASSPGRIEAFF. The DNA of the CDR3 is TGTGCCAGCAGCCCTGGACGGATTGAAGCTTTCTTT.

The rearrangement joins TRBV5-4 to TRBJ2-2; D is ambiguous. The CDR3 contains 13 residues. V lost 9 bases, J lost 1 base, and 10 bases lay in between. In germline, CDR1 is SGHNT, CDR2 YYREEE (reference sequence). The CDR3 coding sequence is TGTGCCATACGCCTCAGGAACACCGGGGAGCTGTTTTTT. Amino acid sequence: CAIRLRNTGELFF.

The V call is TRBV6-5, the J call TRBJ1-5, with D perhaps matching TRBD1 (6 bases). Trimming stripped 2 bases from V and 5 bases from J, with 16 bases between. The CDR3 contains 16 residues. Germline CDR1 is MNHEY and CDR2 is SVGAGI. CDR3 bases: TGTGCCAGCAGTTACGCTGGCAGGGGTATTCATCAGCCCCAGCATTTT. Amino acid sequence: CASSYAGRGIHQPQHF.

J is TRBJ2-7 and V is TRBV29-1, with 9 nucleotides matching TRBD1. Germline CDR1 is SQVTM and CDR2 is ANQGSEA. Germline trimming cut 0 bases from V and 1 base from J; bases unmatched to any gene: 1. The CDR3 length is 14 residues. The CDR3 is CSVEDGTGSYEQYF. The CDR3 nucleotides are TGCAGCGTTGAAGATGGGACAGGGTCCTACGAGCAGTACTTC.

This sequence joins TRBV27 and TRBJ2-3; 8 bases fit TRBD2. Germline CDR1 MNHEY, CDR2 SMNVEV (reference sequence). V shed 5 bases and J 2 bases; nucleotides not matched to a gene: 6. The CDR3 contains 15 residues. The chain's CDR3 is CASSTREVLTDTQYF. DNA of the CDR3: TGTGCCAGCAGTACGCGGGAGGTTCTCACAGATACGCAGTATTTT.

The gene calls are TRBV7-9 and TRBJ2-1; 7 bases line up with TRBD1. From germline, CDR1 is SEHNR and CDR2 FQNEAQ (reference sequence). CDR3 length: 16 amino acids. Trimming took 0 bases from V and 3 from J; bases not matched to a gene: 5. CDR3 loop: CASSLAHGTDYNEQFF. The CDR3 coding sequence is TGTGCCAGCAGCTTAGCCCACGGGACAGACTACAATGAGCAGTTCTTC.

CDR3 coding DNA: TGTGCCAGCAGCGCCCAGTCTAGCGGAAGCTACGAGCAGTACTTC. This gives the protein CASSAQSSGSYEQYF. This chain uses TRBV9 with TRBJ2-7; 7 nucleotides agree with TRBD2. The CDR3 contains 15 residues. V was pared by 3 bases and J by 3 bases, with 9 bases of the junction left unmatched. In germline, CDR1 is SGDLS, CDR2 YYNGEE.

A few counts support this clone. CDR3 region: CASTSGREGTQYF. CDR3 DNA sequence: TGTGCCTCGACAAGCGGGAGGGAAGGTACCCAGTACTTC. This chain uses TRBV5-4 with TRBJ2-5, with 10 nucleotides matching TRBD2. CDR1 is SGHNT, CDR2 YYREEE, per germline (reference sequence). The CDR3 runs 13 residues. J gave up 8 bases and V 10 bases, and 11 bases lay outside the gene matches.

In DNA form, the CDR3 reads TGTGCCAGTAGTTGGGCAGGCGCGGGAGCTAGCACAGATACGCAGTATTTT. Its translation is CASSWAGAGASTDTQYF. J is TRBJ2-3 and V is TRBV19; 7 nucleotides align to TRBD2. V shed 5 bases, J shed 0 bases, and the junction held 11 bases outside the gene matches. CDR3 length: 17 residues. CDR1 is LNHDA and CDR2 is SQIVND in the germline V gene (reference sequence). The entire variable domain, with the rest obtained from reference TRBV19 and TRBJ2-3, is as follows: DGGITQSPKYLFRKEGQNVTLSCEQNLNHDAMYWYRQDPGQGLRLIYYSQIVNDFQKGDIAEGYSVSREKKESFPLTVTSAQKNPTAFYLCASSWAGAGASTDTQYFGPGTRLTVL.

Note on this clone: Other DNA sequences from this sample encode an identical CDR3 as well. The chain is built from TRBV5-1 and TRBJ2-3, with 9 bases aligning to TRBD2. V lost 1 base to trimming and J lost 3 bases; unmatched junction nucleotides: 3. The CDR3 extends over 15 amino acids. The V gene's germline CDR1 is SGHRS and CDR2 YFSETQ. CDR3 nucleotides: TGCGCCAGCAGCTTGTCTAGCGGGACGACAGATACGCAGTATTTT. Translated: CASSLSSGTTDTQYF.

J is TRBJ2-3 and V is TRBV4-3, with D hard to call. From germline, CDR1 is LGHNA and CDR2 YSLEER. V dropped 2 bases and J dropped 10 bases, with 16 bases sitting between them. The CDR3 has 14 residues. Here the CDR3 DNA reads TGCGCCAGCAGCCAATTTAGGGCCGGCGGTCCGCAGTATTTT. This encodes CASSQFRAGGPQYF.

The chain combines TRBV4-2 with TRBJ2-1, with D possibly TRBD2 on 6 matching bases. The V end was cut by 0 bases, the J end by 2 bases, with 8 bases between. From germline, CDR1 is LGHNA and CDR2 YNFKEQ. The CDR3 contains 15 residues. In nucleotides, the CDR3 is TGTGCCAGCAGCCAAGATGGGGAGGCCTACAATGAGCAGTTCTTC. Its protein product is CASSQDGEAYNEQFF.

This rearrangement joins TRBV10-3 to TRBJ2-3; no firm D call. V lost 8 bases and J lost 3, with 9 bases in between. Germline V CDR1 and CDR2: ENHRY, SYGVKD. The CDR3 has 12 residues. CDR3 nucleotides: TGTGCCATCGGTCCGGGTACAGATACGCAGTATTTT. It is translated as CAIGPGTDTQYF.

The J gene is TRBJ2-3, the V gene TRBV2, with 8 bases fitting TRBD2. The germline V gene encodes CDR1 SNHLY and CDR2 FYNNEI. V lost 6 bases to trimming and J lost 0 bases; unmatched junction nucleotides: 2. The CDR3 sequence is 14 residues long. The DNA of the CDR3 is TGTGCCAGCAGGTCTAGCGGGAGCACAGATACGCAGTATTTT. It specifies CASRSSGSTDTQYF.

The table lists this clone with a few counts. The chain is built from TRBV7-6 and TRBJ2-7, with D tentatively TRBD2 (5 bases). There are 13 residues in the CDR3. V was pared by 5 bases and J by 6 bases, with 14 bases between. CDR1 is SGHVS and CDR2 is FNYEAQ in the germline V gene. The CDR3 here is CASSPRRAGEQYF. In DNA, the CDR3 is TGTGCCAGCAGCCCGAGGCGGGCGGGCGAGCAGTACTTC.

This clone was recorded only once. The chain couples TRBV15 to TRBJ2-6, with D uncertain. The germline V gene has CDR1 LNHNV and CDR2 YYDKDF (reference sequence). The CDR3 runs 18 residues. V dropped 0 bases and J dropped 0 bases, with 12 bases sitting between them. CDR3 sequence (DNA): TGTGCCACCAGCAGAGATACAGCGTCAGGCTCTGGGGCCAACGTCCTGACTTTC. Translated: CATSRDTASGSGANVLTF.

The chain recombines TRBV29-1 with TRBJ1-2, with 9 bases identical to TRBD1. V lost 7 bases and J lost 2; bases outside the gene matches: 5. The CDR3 is 13 residues long. The germline V gene has CDR1 SQVTM and CDR2 ANQGSEA. The CDR3 region has the DNA TGCAGCGCTACGGACAGGGGCAACTATGGCTACACCTTC. The encoded protein is CSATDRGNYGYTF.

The chain links TRBV7-3 to TRBJ1-1; D not resolved. CDR1 and CDR2 from the germline V gene are SGHTA and FQGTGA. V was cut by 3 bases and J by 2 bases, with 7 bases left in between. The CDR3 has 13 residues. As DNA, the CDR3 is TGTGCCAGCAGCTTCCAAAGCAACACTGAAGCTTTCTTT. It yields the protein CASSFQSNTEAFF.

The chain has TRBV2 and TRBJ2-2; weak D call: TRBD1 (6 bases). Trimming removed 5 bases from V and 1 base from J, with 8 bases in between. In germline, CDR1 is SNHLY, CDR2 FYNNEI. This CDR3 spans 14 amino acids. The CDR3 reads CASSLDRNTGELFF. CDR3 in DNA: TGTGCCAGCAGTTTGGACAGGAACACCGGGGAGCTGTTTTTT. The full variable domain, its missing parts supplied by reference TRBV2 and TRBJ2-2, is EPEVTQTPSHQVTQMGQEVILRCVPISNHLYFYWYRQILGQKVEFLVSFYNNEISEKSEIFDDQFSVERPDGSNFTLKIRSTKLEDSAMYFCASSLDRNTGELFFGEGSRLTVL.

V and J are TRBV10-1 and TRBJ2-3, with 8 nucleotides matching TRBD2. Germline loops: CDR1 WNHNN, CDR2 SYGVQD (reference sequence). This CDR3 is built from 16 residues. Losses at the gene ends were 3 bases for V and 5 bases for J; bases not matched to a gene: 10. CDR3 protein: CASSEGTGGYGDTQYF. The CDR3 DNA sequence: TGCGCCAGCAGTGAAGGAACGGGAGGGTATGGAGATACGCAGTATTTT.

The chain carries TRBV19 and TRBJ2-5; D not certain. Trimming took 7 bases from V and 0 from J, leaving 12 bases between them. Germline V lookup: CDR1 LNHDA, CDR2 SQIVND (reference sequence). The CDR3 contains 14 residues. CDR3: CASNPGRDQETQYF. DNA for the CDR3: TGTGCCAGTAACCCTGGACGGGACCAAGAGACCCAGTACTTC.